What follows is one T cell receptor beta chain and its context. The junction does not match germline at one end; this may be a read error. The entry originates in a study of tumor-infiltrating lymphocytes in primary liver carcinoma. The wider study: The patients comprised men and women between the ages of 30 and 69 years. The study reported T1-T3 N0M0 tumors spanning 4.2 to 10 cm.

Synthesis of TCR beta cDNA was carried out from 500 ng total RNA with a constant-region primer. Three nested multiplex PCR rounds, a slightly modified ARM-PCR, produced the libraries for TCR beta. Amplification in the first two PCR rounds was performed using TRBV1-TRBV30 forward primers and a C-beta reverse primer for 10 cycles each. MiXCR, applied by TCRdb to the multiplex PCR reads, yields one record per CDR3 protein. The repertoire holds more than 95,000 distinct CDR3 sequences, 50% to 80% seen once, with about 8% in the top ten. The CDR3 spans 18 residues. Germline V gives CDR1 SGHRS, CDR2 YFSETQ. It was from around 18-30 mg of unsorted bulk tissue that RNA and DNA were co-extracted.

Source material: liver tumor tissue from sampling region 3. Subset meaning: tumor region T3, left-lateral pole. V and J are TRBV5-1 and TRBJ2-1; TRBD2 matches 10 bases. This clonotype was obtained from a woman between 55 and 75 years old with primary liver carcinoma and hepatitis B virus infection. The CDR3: CASSLGLAGLSSYNERFF. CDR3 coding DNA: TGCGCCAGCAGCTTGGGACTAGCGGGCCTTAGCTCCTACAATGAGCGGTTCTTC.